A selection of T cell receptor beta chains follows, all from one sample in a study of blood T cell repertoires in COVID-19. The assay was immunoSEQ multiplex PCR, and TCRdb's table has in-frame clones only and misses some. The table has about 430,000 clones, around 90% seen once. The sequencing sample was made of peripheral blood. All receptors come from a young man with COVID-19, enrolled during active disease. The CDR3 runs from the conserved cysteine through the conserved F or W. A D gene is named only where the DNA matches it firmly. Rows may omit the clone size; those that give it use once, few, many or a size class.

CDR3nt,CDR3aa,d_gene,v_gene,len,j_gene,abundance
TGTGCCAGCAGCAAAGGACAGGCATTCTCCTACGAGCAGTACTTC,CASSKGQAFSYEQYF,TRBD1,TRBV7-2,15,TRBJ2-7,.
TGTGCCAGCAGCTTAGATCTCTTGCGGGGGGCCAAAAGTGGTGAGCAGTTCTTC,CASSLDLLRGAKSGEQFF,TRBD2,TRBV11-2,18,TRBJ2-1,.
TGTGCCAGTACCTTTAATAGCAATCAGCCCCAGCATTTT,CASTFNSNQPQHF,.,TRBV19,13,TRBJ1-5,once
TGTGCCTGGAGTGGGGGGCCCCTTTCATTTTACGAGCAGTACTTC,CAWSGGPLSFYEQYF,.,TRBV30,15,TRBJ2-7,.
TGTGCCAGCAGCTTCGGGGGTCCGCTCTCTGAAGCTTTCTTT,CASSFGGPLSEAFF,.,TRBV13,14,TRBJ1-1,once
TGTGCCAGCAGCTCGGGACTAGCGGGATATGAGCAGTACTTC,CASSSGLAGYEQYF,TRBD2,TRBV7-2,14,TRBJ2-7,.
TGTGCCAGCAGCTTACTCCACAGGGGGGTTCGGTACACTGAAGCTTTCTTT,CASSLLHRGVRYTEAFF,TRBD1,TRBV7-9,17,TRBJ1-1,.
TGTGCCAGCAGTTACGATCAGGGGGCGAATTCACCCCTCCACTTT,CASSYDQGANSPLHF,TRBD1,TRBV6-5,15,TRBJ1-6,.
TGTGCCAGCAGCCCCAACCGGGGAGCGAGTACTGAAGCTTTCTTT,CASSPNRGASTEAFF,.,TRBV7-9,15,TRBJ1-1,.
TGCGCCAGCAGCTTGGTCGGCGGCCAAGAGACCCAGTACTTC,CASSLVGGQETQYF,.,TRBV5-1,14,TRBJ2-5,.
TGTGCCAGCAGCCAGACAGGTGGGGATACACCCCTCCACTTT,CASSQTGGDTPLHF,.,TRBV4-2,14,TRBJ1-6,.
TGTGCCAGCTCACCTGGACTCAACACAGATACGCAGTATTTT,CASSPGLNTDTQYF,.,TRBV18,14,TRBJ2-3,.
TGCGCCAGCAGTGTGGACAGCCTCAATGAGCAGTTCTTC,CASSVDSLNEQFF,.,TRBV5-1,13,TRBJ2-1,once
TGTGCCAGCAGCCCTGTCACGGGAGGGGATCAAGAGACCCAGTACTTC,CASSPVTGGDQETQYF,TRBD2,TRBV11-2,16,TRBJ2-5,.
TGTGCCATCATGGTCCCTAGCTCCTACAATGAGCAGTTCTTC,CAIMVPSSYNEQFF,.,TRBV10-3,14,TRBJ2-1,.
TGTGCCAGTATCGGTGGGGGGGCGAACACCGGGGAGCTGTTTTTT,CASIGGGANTGELFF,TRBD2,TRBV19,15,TRBJ2-2,.
TGTGCCAGTAGTGCCTCGGTCAGGTCCGACACTGAAGCTTTCTTT,CASSASVRSDTEAFF,.,TRBV19,15,TRBJ1-1,.
TGTGCCAGCAGTACGACAGGGTGGTACGAGCAGTACTTC,CASSTTGWYEQYF,TRBD1,TRBV25-1,13,TRBJ2-7,.
TGTGCCAGTAGTAGCGGGGGGCCGGGCGAGCAGTACTTC,CASSSGGPGEQYF,TRBD2,TRBV19,13,TRBJ2-7,.
TGTGCCAGCTCAGCGACAGGGCACGCCTACGAGCAGTACTTC,CASSATGHAYEQYF,TRBD1,TRBV18,14,TRBJ2-7,.
TGTGCCACCAGTGATTTGCCCCAGGTTACCACCGGGGAGCTGTTTTTT,CATSDLPQVTTGELFF,.,TRBV24-1,16,TRBJ2-2,.
TGCGCCAGCAGTCACCCACAGGATAGCGGGAGGGCCCCCACAGATACGCAGTATTTT,CASSHPQDSGRAPTDTQYF,TRBD2,TRBV23-1,19,TRBJ2-3,once
TGTGCCAGCAAGCCGGGGGGGCGGGAGACCCAGTACTTC,CASKPGGRETQYF,TRBD2,TRBV28,13,TRBJ2-5,.
TGTGCCAGCAGCCAAGCGGGACAGACGCACTATGGCTACACCTTC,CASSQAGQTHYGYTF,TRBD1,TRBV3-1/TRBV3-2,15,TRBJ1-2,.
TGTGCCAGCAGCTTATCCTATGCACATGAGCAGTTCTTC,CASSLSYAHEQFF,.,TRBV7-2,13,TRBJ2-1,.
TGTGCCAGCAGCTTAGGGGGTCTAGCGCGCCAAGAGACCCAGTACTTC,CASSLGGLARQETQYF,.,TRBV7-3,16,TRBJ2-5,.
TGTGCCAGCAGCCCCACCCCACTAGCGGGGGGCTGGGAGCAGTACTTC,CASSPTPLAGGWEQYF,TRBD2,TRBV13,16,TRBJ2-7,.
TGTGCCAGCAGTGAAACAGTCAGGAACACTGAAGCTTTCTTT,CASSETVRNTEAFF,.,TRBV2,14,TRBJ1-1,.
TGCGCCAGCAGCTTGGAACCGGGACTAGCGGGGGGCACCGGGGAGCTGTTTTTT,CASSLEPGLAGGTGELFF,TRBD2,TRBV5-1,18,TRBJ2-2,.
TGTGCCAGCAGAGATCCCGGGACAGGGAGCTACGAGCAGTACTTC,CASRDPGTGSYEQYF,TRBD1,TRBV28,15,TRBJ2-7,.
TGTGCCAGCAGCTGGGGGACAGGGTCCGAGCAGTACTTC,CASSWGTGSEQYF,TRBD1,TRBV5-5,13,TRBJ2-7,.
TGTGCCACCAGTGGGCGATCTTACTTAGCGGGTTCCTACAATGAGCAGTTCTTC,CATSGRSYLAGSYNEQFF,TRBD2,TRBV24-1,18,TRBJ2-1,.
TGTGCCAGCAGCTTGGTTGGGACAGGGTCCCTCAAAAACATTCAGTACTTC,CASSLVGTGSLKNIQYF,TRBD1,TRBV5-6,17,TRBJ2-4,.
TGTGCCAGCAGCTCAGGACTAGCGGGGAGCACAGATACGCAGTATTTT,CASSSGLAGSTDTQYF,TRBD2,TRBV7-2,16,TRBJ2-3,.
TGTGCTAGTGGCTCCGGGACAGGGGATGTCGGGGAGCTGTTTTTT,CASGSGTGDVGELFF,TRBD1,TRBV12-5,15,TRBJ2-2,.
TGCGCCAGCAGCTTGGCCATGACAGGGGAACCCTACGAGCAGTACTTC,CASSLAMTGEPYEQYF,TRBD1,TRBV5-1,16,TRBJ2-7,.
TGTGCCAGATCTTCTATCAATCAGCCCCAGCATTTT,CARSSINQPQHF,.,TRBV25-1,12,TRBJ1-5,.
TGCGCCAGCAGTGAGAGGGGGGGGAAGGACACCGGGGAGCTGTTTTTT,CASSERGGKDTGELFF,.,TRBV10-1,16,TRBJ2-2,.
TGTGCCTGGTACTCCGGGACAGGGGGCTATAATGGCTACACCTTC,CAWYSGTGGYNGYTF,TRBD1,TRBV30,15,TRBJ1-2,once
TGTGCCAGCAGCCCAAGTAGGGACAGTGAAGCTTTCTTT,CASSPSRDSEAFF,TRBD1,TRBV7-8,13,TRBJ1-1,.
TGTGCCTCACGACAGGGGGAGGATCAGCCCCAGCATTTT,CASRQGEDQPQHF,TRBD1,TRBV2,13,TRBJ1-5,.
TGTGCCAGTAGTATAGGCAAGGGGTTCTACGAGCAGTACTTC,CASSIGKGFYEQYF,.,TRBV19,14,TRBJ2-7,.
TGCGCCAGCAGCCAAGAGGGACTAGCGGGAGATACGCAGTATTTT,CASSQEGLAGDTQYF,TRBD2,TRBV4-1,15,TRBJ2-3,.
TGTGCCAGCAGGCGGGGGAGAAACACCGGGGAGCTGTTTTTT,CASRRGRNTGELFF,TRBD2,TRBV3-1/TRBV3-2,14,TRBJ2-2,.
TGTGCCAGCAGTGAATACAGGGTCGACGCCGAGCAGTACTTC,CASSEYRVDAEQYF,.,TRBV25-1,14,TRBJ2-7,.
TGTGCCTGGAGAGAGGGCCAGAGCTCTGGAAACACCATATATTTT,CAWREGQSSGNTIYF,.,TRBV30,15,TRBJ1-3,.
TGTGCCAGCAGCCACAGCTCTGGAAACACCATATATTTT,CASSHSSGNTIYF,.,TRBV12-3/TRBV12-4,13,TRBJ1-3,.
TGTGCCAGCAGTTTCGGGGGGTCAGATACGCAGTATTTT,CASSFGGSDTQYF,TRBD2,TRBV12-3/TRBV12-4,13,TRBJ2-3,once
TGCAGTGCTGGTGGGCGGGGGGGCGTTTACGAGCAGTACTTC,CSAGGRGGVYEQYF,TRBD2,TRBV20-1,14,TRBJ2-7,.
TGTGCCAGCAGCTCCCCAAGTAGCGGGGTTATCTCAGATACGCAGTATTTT,CASSSPSSGVISDTQYF,TRBD2,TRBV7-8,17,TRBJ2-3,.
TGTGCCAGCAGCTTAGGGACGGGGAGAGGGTCAGATACGCAGTATTTT,CASSLGTGRGSDTQYF,.,TRBV7-6,16,TRBJ2-3,.
TGTGCCAGCAGTTTCAATGGGGGGAGGAACACTGAAGCTTTCTTT,CASSFNGGRNTEAFF,.,TRBV28,15,TRBJ1-1,.
TGTGCCAGCAGCAACCAGAGGGGGACAGGGGGCCCTGAAGCTTTCTTT,CASSNQRGTGGPEAFF,TRBD1,TRBV5-4,16,TRBJ1-1,once
TGTGCCAGCAGCCTTTTAGGGGGGGCGTTTAATTCACCCCTCCACTTT,CASSLLGGAFNSPLHF,.,TRBV3-1/TRBV3-2,16,TRBJ1-6,.
TGCGCCAGCAGCCAAGGCCCCCGACTAGCGGGAGACTCCTACAATGAGCAGTTCTTC,CASSQGPRLAGDSYNEQFF,TRBD2,TRBV4-1,19,TRBJ2-1,.
TGTGCCAGCAGTGACGACTACTACGAGCAGTACTTC,CASSDDYYEQYF,.,TRBV6-1,12,TRBJ2-7,.
TGTGCCAGCAGAAATCTAGGTTTGAACACTGAAGCTTTCTTT,CASRNLGLNTEAFF,.,TRBV6-5,14,TRBJ1-1,once
TGTGCCAGCAGTTACCGGGACAGAAACACTGAAGCTTTCTTT,CASSYRDRNTEAFF,TRBD1,TRBV27,14,TRBJ1-1,.
TGCGCCAGCAGCTTGACAGGGGATGCCTACAATGAGCAGTTCTTC,CASSLTGDAYNEQFF,TRBD1,TRBV5-1,15,TRBJ2-1,.